The rows below give T cell receptor beta chains drawn from one sample of a study of T-cell memory formation after mild COVID-19. TCRdb fed the 5' RACE reads into MiXCR, producing one record per CDR3 protein. The table shows roughly 380,000 distinct CDR3 sequences, with around 30% occurring only once. Sequencing input: PBMCs or a T cell subset sorted from them (not recorded which). The receptors stem from an adult woman who had mild COVID-19 (a few samples of this study predate the infection). Cell type and time point are not known. CDR3s leave out the opening cysteine and the closing phenylalanine or tryptophan.

len: 17; v_gene: TRBV7-6; j_gene: TRBJ2-3; CDR3aa: ASSFSRGLRDTSTDTQY
len: 12; v_gene: TRBV5-1; j_gene: TRBJ2-7; CDR3aa: ASSLVREDYEQY
len: 10; v_gene: TRBV3-1; j_gene: TRBJ2-5; CDR3aa: ASSQRPGSQY
len: 11; v_gene: TRBV19; j_gene: TRBJ1-2; CDR3aa: ASSPAGINGYT
len: 13; v_gene: TRBV20-1; j_gene: TRBJ2-2; CDR3aa: SARFGTGYTGELF
len: 11; v_gene: TRBV20-1; j_gene: TRBJ2-5; CDR3aa: SARDLYQETQY
len: 12; v_gene: TRBV6-1; j_gene: TRBJ1-1; CDR3aa: ASSPDRRNTEAF
len: 14; v_gene: TRBV28; j_gene: TRBJ2-1; CDR3aa: ASQEDGTGSYNEQF
len: 11; v_gene: TRBV3-1; j_gene: TRBJ2-7; CDR3aa: ASSQVAGLEQY
len: 17; v_gene: TRBV24-1; j_gene: TRBJ2-3; CDR3aa: ATSDFRFGRKGHTDTQY
len: 17; v_gene: TRBV7-2; j_gene: TRBJ1-1; CDR3aa: ASSLARPRAGKSYTEAF
len: 15; v_gene: TRBV15; j_gene: TRBJ1-4; CDR3aa: ATSRTYRDGFNEKLF
len: 12; v_gene: TRBV5-1; j_gene: TRBJ1-1; CDR3aa: ASSFGGEGTEAF
len: 15; v_gene: TRBV20-1; j_gene: TRBJ1-5; CDR3aa: SARGGQGTYSNQPQH
len: 13; v_gene: TRBV3-1; j_gene: TRBJ2-1; CDR3aa: ASSTQRDKYNEQF
len: 14; v_gene: TRBV20-1; j_gene: TRBJ2-1; CDR3aa: SAPTSGRAGGNEQF
len: 14; v_gene: TRBV9; j_gene: TRBJ2-7; CDR3aa: ASSVDTSGAQHEQY
len: 10; v_gene: TRBV5-6; j_gene: TRBJ2-7; CDR3aa: ASSLTSIEQY
len: 11; v_gene: TRBV15; j_gene: TRBJ2-1; CDR3aa: ATSRPNGNEQF
len: 15; v_gene: TRBV3-1; j_gene: TRBJ2-1; CDR3aa: ASSQASTRGRTTEQF
len: 11; v_gene: TRBV10-3; j_gene: TRBJ2-7; CDR3aa: AISPGTPMEQY
len: 14; v_gene: TRBV20-1; j_gene: TRBJ1-5; CDR3aa: SARVAGAYSNQPQH
len: 9; v_gene: TRBV28; j_gene: TRBJ2-7; CDR3aa: ASSLESWQY
len: 13; v_gene: TRBV28; j_gene: TRBJ2-7; CDR3aa: ASSPILAGFYEQY
len: 11; v_gene: TRBV12-3/TRBV12-4; j_gene: TRBJ1-1; CDR3aa: ASSLRTGAEAF
len: 11; v_gene: TRBV5-1; j_gene: TRBJ1-1; CDR3aa: ASSPPSNTEAF
len: 14; v_gene: TRBV7-3; j_gene: TRBJ2-1; CDR3aa: ASSLSGGLDYNEQF
len: 12; v_gene: TRBV7-6; j_gene: TRBJ1-1; CDR3aa: ASSKGRPNTEAF
len: 14; v_gene: TRBV20-1; j_gene: TRBJ2-7; CDR3aa: SAGTSGRRGAYEQY
len: 20; v_gene: TRBV7-8; j_gene: TRBJ2-6; CDR3aa: ASSLFASGPGLPDSGANVLT
len: 11; v_gene: TRBV12-3/TRBV12-4; j_gene: TRBJ1-2; CDR3aa: ASSSRQSYGYT
len: 13; v_gene: TRBV5-6; j_gene: TRBJ1-2; CDR3aa: ASSLGLSAVDGYT
len: 17; v_gene: TRBV7-9; j_gene: TRBJ1-1; CDR3aa: ASSTEGPWGQKADTEAF
len: 11; v_gene: TRBV29-1; j_gene: TRBJ2-7; CDR3aa: SVTGTGSYEQY
len: 12; v_gene: TRBV5-6; j_gene: TRBJ1-1; CDR3aa: ASSPPVGSTEAF
len: 12; v_gene: TRBV5-1; j_gene: TRBJ2-7; CDR3aa: ASSLAGDSYEQY
len: 12; v_gene: TRBV29-1; j_gene: TRBJ2-7; CDR3aa: SVARDRATYEQY